This T cell receptor (beta chain) was observed in a study of shared clonotypes between healthy human individuals. As regards this clone: Its matching antigen is unknown.

Terminally differentiated effector memory CD45RA+ cells were left out of the naive CD8 fraction, which was CD45RO-negative and positively selected for CCR7. General study points: Larger estimated richness was generally recorded for naive subsets relative to memory subsets.

Repertoires were generated with immunoSEQ multiplex PCR, while TCRdb's copy carries only in-frame clones and drops some. In the table there are roughly 2,000,000 clones, roughly 95% of which are singletons. The V gene lost 4 bases and the J gene lost 3 bases, with 16 bases spanning the gap. The CDR3 is 15 amino acids. Germline CDR1 reads MDHEN; CDR2 reads SYDVKM. The rearrangement uses TRBV28 and TRBJ2-7; the D gene is possibly TRBD2 (5 bases). The origin of this receptor is a man between 18 and 29 years old in good health. Some clones in this sample may be carry-over from other donors' samples. The sample taken for sequencing was naive CD8+ T cells from PBMCs. CDR3 nucleotides: TGTGCCAGCAGTTCCAACCGAGGGTTAGTCTACGAGCAGTACTTC. The encoded protein is CASSSNRGLVYEQYF.